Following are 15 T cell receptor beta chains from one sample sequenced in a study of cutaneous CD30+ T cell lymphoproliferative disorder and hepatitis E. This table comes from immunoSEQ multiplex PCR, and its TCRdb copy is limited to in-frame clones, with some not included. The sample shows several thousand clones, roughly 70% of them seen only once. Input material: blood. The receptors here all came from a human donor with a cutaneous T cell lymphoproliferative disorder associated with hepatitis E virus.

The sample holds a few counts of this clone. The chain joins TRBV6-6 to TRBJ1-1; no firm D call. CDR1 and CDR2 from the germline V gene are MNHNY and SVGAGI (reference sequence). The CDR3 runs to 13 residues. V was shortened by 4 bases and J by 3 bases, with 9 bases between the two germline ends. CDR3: CASSWRGDTEAFF. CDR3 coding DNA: TGTGCCAGCAGTTGGCGTGGGGACACTGAAGCTTTCTTT.

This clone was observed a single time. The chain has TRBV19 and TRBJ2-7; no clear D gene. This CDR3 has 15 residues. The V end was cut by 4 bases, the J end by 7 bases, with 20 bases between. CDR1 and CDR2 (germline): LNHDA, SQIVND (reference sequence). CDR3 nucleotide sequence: TGTGCCAGTAGTAATAATGTCTACGGGCCGGAGGAGCAGTACTTC. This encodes CASSNNVYGPEEQYF.

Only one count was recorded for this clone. The CDR3 DNA is TGTGCCAGCAGTTACTCAGGACAGCCCCAAGAGACCCAGTACTTC. Translation: CASSYSGQPQETQYF. The chain combines TRBV6-6 with TRBJ2-5, with D perhaps matching TRBD1 (6 bases). V lost 0 bases and J 1 base, leaving 9 bases between the germline ends. This CDR3 is 15 amino acids long. CDR1 and CDR2 (germline): MNHNY, SVGAGI (reference sequence).

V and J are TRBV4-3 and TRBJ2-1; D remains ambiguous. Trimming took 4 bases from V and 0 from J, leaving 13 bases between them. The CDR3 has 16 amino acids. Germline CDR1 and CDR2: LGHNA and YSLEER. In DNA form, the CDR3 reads TGCGCCAGCAGCCCAGGAGACCGGTTCTCCTACAATGAGCAGTTCTTC. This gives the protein CASSPGDRFSYNEQFF.

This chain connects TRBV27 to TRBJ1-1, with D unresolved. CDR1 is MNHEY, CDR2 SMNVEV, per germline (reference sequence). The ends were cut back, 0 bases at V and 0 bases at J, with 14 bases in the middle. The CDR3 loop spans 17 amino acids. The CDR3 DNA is TGTGCCAGCAGTTTATCGTATGCAATAGGGTTGAACACTGAAGCTTTCTTT. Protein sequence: CASSLSYAIGLNTEAFF.

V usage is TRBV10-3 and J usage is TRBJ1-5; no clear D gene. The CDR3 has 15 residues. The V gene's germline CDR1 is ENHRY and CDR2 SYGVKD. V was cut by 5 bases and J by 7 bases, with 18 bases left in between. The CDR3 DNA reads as TGTGCCATCAGTCCCGGCGAGGGTAGGGTGCAGCCCCAGCATTTT. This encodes CAISPGEGRVQPQHF.

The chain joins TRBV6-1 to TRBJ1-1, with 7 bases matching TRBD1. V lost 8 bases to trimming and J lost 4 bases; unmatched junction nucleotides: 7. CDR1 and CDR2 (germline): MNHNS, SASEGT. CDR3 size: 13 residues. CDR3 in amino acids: CASSGQLSTEAFF. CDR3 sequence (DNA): TGTGCCAGCTCGGGACAGCTCTCCACTGAAGCTTTCTTT.

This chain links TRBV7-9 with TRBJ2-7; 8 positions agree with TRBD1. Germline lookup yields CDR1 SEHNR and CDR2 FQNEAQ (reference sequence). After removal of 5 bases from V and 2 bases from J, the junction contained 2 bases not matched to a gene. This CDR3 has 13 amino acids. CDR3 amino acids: CASSRTGTYEQYF. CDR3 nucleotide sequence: TGTGCCAGCAGCCGGACAGGGACCTACGAGCAGTACTTC.

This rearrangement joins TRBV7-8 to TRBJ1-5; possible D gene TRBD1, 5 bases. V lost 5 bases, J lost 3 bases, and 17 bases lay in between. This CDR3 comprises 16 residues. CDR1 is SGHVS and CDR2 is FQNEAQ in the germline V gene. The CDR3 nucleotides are TGTGCCAGCAGCCCGAAGGGGTCAGTTCTCAATCAGCCCCAGCATTTT. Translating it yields CASSPKGSVLNQPQHF. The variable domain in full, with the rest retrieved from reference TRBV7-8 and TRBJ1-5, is GAGVSQSPRYKVAKRGQDVALRCDPISGHVSLFWYQQALGQGPEFLTYFQNEAQLDKSGLPSDRFFAERPEGSVSTLKIQRTQQEDSAVYLCASSPKGSVLNQPQHFGDGTRLSIL.

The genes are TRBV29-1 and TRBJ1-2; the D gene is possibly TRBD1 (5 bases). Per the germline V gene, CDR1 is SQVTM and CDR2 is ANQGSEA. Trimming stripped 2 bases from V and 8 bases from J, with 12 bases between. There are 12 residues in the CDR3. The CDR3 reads CSVEYRSGGYTF. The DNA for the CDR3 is TGCAGCGTTGAATACAGGTCGGGGGGCTACACCTTC.

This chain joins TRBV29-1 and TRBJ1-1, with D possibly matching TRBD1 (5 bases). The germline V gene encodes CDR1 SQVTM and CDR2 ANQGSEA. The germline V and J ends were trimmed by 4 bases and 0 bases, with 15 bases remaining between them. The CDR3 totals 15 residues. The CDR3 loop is CSVAGTKGMNTEAFF. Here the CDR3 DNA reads TGCAGCGTTGCTGGGACCAAAGGGATGAACACTGAAGCTTTCTTT. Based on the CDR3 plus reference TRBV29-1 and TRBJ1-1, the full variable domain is SAVISQKPSRDICQRGTSLTIQCQVDSQVTMMFWYRQQPGQSLTLIATANQGSEATYESGFVIDKFPISRPNLTFSTLTVSNMSPEDSSIYLCSVAGTKGMNTEAFFGQGTRLTVV.

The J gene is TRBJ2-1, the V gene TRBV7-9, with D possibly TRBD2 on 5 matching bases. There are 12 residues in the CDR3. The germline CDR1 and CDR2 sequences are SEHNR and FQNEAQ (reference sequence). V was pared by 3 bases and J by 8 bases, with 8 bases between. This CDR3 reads CASSLTTDEQFF. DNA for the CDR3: TGTGCCAGCAGCTTGACTACGGATGAGCAGTTCTTC.

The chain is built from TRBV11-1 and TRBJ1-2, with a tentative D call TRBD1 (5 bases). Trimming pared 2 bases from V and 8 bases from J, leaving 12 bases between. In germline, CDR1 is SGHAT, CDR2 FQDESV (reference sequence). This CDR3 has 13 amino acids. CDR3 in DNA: TGTGCCAGCAGCTTACAGGGTCTGATGGGCTACACCTTC. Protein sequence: CASSLQGLMGYTF.

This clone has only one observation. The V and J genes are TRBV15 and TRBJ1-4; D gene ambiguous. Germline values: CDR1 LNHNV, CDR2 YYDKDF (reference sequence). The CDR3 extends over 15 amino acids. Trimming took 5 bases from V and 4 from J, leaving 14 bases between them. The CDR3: CATSYARALNEKLFF. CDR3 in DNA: TGTGCCACCAGCTACGCGCGGGCCCTTAATGAAAAACTGTTTTTT.

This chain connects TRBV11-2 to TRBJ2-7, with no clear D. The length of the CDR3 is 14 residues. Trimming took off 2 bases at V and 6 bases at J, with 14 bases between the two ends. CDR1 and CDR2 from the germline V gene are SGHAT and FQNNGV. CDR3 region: CASSLHSLAREQYF. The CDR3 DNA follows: TGTGCCAGCAGCTTACATTCCCTGGCCCGCGAGCAGTACTTC.